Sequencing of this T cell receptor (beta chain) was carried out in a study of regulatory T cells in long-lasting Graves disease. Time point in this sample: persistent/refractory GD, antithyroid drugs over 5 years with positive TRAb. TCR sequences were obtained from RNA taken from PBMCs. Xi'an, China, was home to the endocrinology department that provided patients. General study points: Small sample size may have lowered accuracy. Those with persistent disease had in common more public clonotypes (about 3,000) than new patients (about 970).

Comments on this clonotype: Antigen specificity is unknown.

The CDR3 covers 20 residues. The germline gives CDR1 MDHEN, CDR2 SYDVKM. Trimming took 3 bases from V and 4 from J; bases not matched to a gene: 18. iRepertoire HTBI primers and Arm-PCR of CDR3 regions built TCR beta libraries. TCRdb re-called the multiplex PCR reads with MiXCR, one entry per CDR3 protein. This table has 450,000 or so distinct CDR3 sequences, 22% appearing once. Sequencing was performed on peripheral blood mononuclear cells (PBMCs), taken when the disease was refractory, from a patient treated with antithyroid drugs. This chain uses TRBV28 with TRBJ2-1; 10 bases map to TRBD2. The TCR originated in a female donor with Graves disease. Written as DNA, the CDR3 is TGTGCCAGCAGTTTCAGGATCGGGGCTAGCGGGAGATTCGGATACAATGAGCAGTTCTTC. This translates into CASSFRIGASGRFGYNEQFF. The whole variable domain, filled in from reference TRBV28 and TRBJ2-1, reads DVKVTQSSRYLVKRTGEKVFLECVQDMDHENMFWYRQDPGLGLRLIYFSYDVKMKEKGDIPEGYSVSREKKERFSLILESASTNQTSMYLCASSFRIGASGRFGYNEQFFGPGTRLTVL.